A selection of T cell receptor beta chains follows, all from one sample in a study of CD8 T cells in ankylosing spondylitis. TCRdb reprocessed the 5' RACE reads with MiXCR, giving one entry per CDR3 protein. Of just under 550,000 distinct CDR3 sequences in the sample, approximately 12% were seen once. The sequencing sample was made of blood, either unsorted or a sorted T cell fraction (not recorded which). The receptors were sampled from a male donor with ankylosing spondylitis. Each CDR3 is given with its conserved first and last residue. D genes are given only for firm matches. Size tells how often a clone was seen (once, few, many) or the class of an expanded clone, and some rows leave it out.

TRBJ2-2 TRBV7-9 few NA TGTGCCAGCACCTCGGGACTTGGCCCCGGGGAGCTGTTTTTT CASTSGLGPGELFF
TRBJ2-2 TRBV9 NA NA TGTGCCAGCACCGTAGGTGCCCGGGAGCTGTTTTTT CASTVGARELFF
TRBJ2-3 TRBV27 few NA TGTGCCAGCAGTTTAGAGGGGCGCGGGATAGATACGCAGTATTTT CASSLEGRGIDTQYF
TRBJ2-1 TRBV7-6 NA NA TGTGCCAGCAGCTTAGTCTCAGGGCTACCCTACAATGAGCAGTTCTTC CASSLVSGLPYNEQFF
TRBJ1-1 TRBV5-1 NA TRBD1 TGCGCCAGCAGCTTTTCGGGACAGCGTGAAGCTTTCTTT CASSFSGQREAFF
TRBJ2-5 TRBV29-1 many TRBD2 TGCAGCGTTGAAGGGACTAGCGGGAGTCGGGAGACCCAGTACTTC CSVEGTSGSRETQYF
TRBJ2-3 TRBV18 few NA TGTGCCAGCTCACCAATGGGCGGATACACAGATACGCAGTATTTT CASSPMGGYTDTQYF
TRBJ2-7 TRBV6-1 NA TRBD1 TGTGCCAGCAGTGAACTACGGACAGGGTATGGCGAGCAGTACTTC CASSELRTGYGEQYF
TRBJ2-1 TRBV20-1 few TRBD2 TGCAGTGCTAGTATTAGCGGGGCACACAATGAGCAGTTCTTC CSASISGAHNEQFF
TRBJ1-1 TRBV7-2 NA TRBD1 TGTGCCAGCAGCTTAGAACAGGGGGCAACTGAAGCTTTCTTT CASSLEQGATEAFF
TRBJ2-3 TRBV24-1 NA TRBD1 TGTGCCACCAGTGAGGGGCGGACAGGTACTACGCAGTATTTT CATSEGRTGTTQYF